A single sample gave rise to the 14 T cell receptor beta chains below, sequenced in a study of OX40 agonist ivuxolimab in advanced cancers. TCRdb keeps only in-frame clones here, not all; method: immunoSEQ multiplex PCR. The sample holds just under 85,000 clones, less than 85% seen once. This specimen consisted of CD4+ or CD8+ T cells sorted from blood, obtained in a trial of the OX40 agonist ivuxolimab. The source is an adult with an advanced solid tumor such as melanoma, head and neck, liver or kidney cancer.

The chain couples TRBV2 to TRBJ1-4; TRBD1 agrees at 9 bases. V trimming: 5 bases; J trimming: 7 bases; junction bases outside the gene matches: 5. The CDR3 is made up of 14 amino acids. CDR1 is SNHLY and CDR2 is FYNNEI in the germline V gene. The CDR3: CASSMTGGGEKLFF. DNA of the CDR3: TGTGCCAGCAGTATGACAGGGGGGGGTGAAAAACTGTTTTTT.

This chain joins TRBV7-9 and TRBJ2-1; D is unclear. Deletions cut 0 bases from V and 5 bases from J, with 5 bases between. CDR1 is SEHNR and CDR2 is FQNEAQ in the germline V gene (reference sequence). The CDR3 runs to 13 residues. This chain's CDR3 is CASSLARDNEQFF. CDR3 sequence (DNA): TGTGCCAGCAGCTTAGCGCGAGACAATGAGCAGTTCTTC.

Only one count was recorded for this clone. The chain recombines TRBV15 with TRBJ2-3; D is ambiguous. V lost 0 bases, J lost 5 bases, and 6 bases lay in between. This CDR3 is 13 amino acids long. CDR1 is LNHNV and CDR2 is YYDKDF in the germline V gene (reference sequence). CDR3 region: CATSRDIGDTQYF. CDR3 DNA sequence: TGTGCCACCAGCAGAGATATCGGAGATACGCAGTATTTT. Using reference TRBV15 and TRBJ2-3 for the parts outside the CDR3, the full variable domain is DAMVIQNPRYQVTQFGKPVTLSCSQTLNHNVMYWYQQKSSQAPKLLFHYYDKDFNNEADTPDNFQSRRPNTSFCFLDIRSPGLGDTAMYLCATSRDIGDTQYFGPGTRLTVL.

The chain uses TRBV30 and TRBJ2-1; unclear D gene. This CDR3 region has 11 residues. Trimming took off 8 bases at V and 2 bases at J, with 7 bases between the two ends. Germline CDR1 GTSNPN, CDR2 SVGIG (reference sequence). The CDR3 nucleotides read TGTGCCACTTATACCTACAATGAGCAGTTCTTC. Translating gives CATYTYNEQFF.

V usage is TRBV4-3 and J usage is TRBJ2-5; 10 nucleotides line up with TRBD2. With V trimmed by 4 bases and J by 5 bases, 10 bases remained unmatched. Germline V lookup: CDR1 LGHNA, CDR2 YSLEER. The CDR3 is 16 residues long. The CDR3 bases are TGCGCCAGCAGCCCCTTCGCTAGCGGGGGTGGGGAGACCCAGTACTTC. Protein sequence: CASSPFASGGGETQYF.

The chain couples TRBV5-1 to TRBJ1-2; tentative D call: TRBD1 (5 bases). Trimming removed 6 bases at V and 5 bases at J, with 14 bases between. The CDR3 sequence is 13 residues long. Germline V gene data show CDR1 as SGHRS and CDR2 as YFSETQ. CDR3 sequence: CASTSRGRYGYTF. In DNA form, the CDR3 reads TGCGCCAGCACGTCACGGGGACGTTATGGCTACACCTTC.

J is TRBJ1-2 and V is TRBV30; D uncertain. V shed 4 bases and J shed 2 bases, with 8 bases lying between them. Germline V gene sequence: CDR1 GTSNPN, CDR2 SVGIG (reference sequence). The CDR3 has 12 residues. The CDR3 DNA sequence: TGTGCCTGGAACCTAGGGAACTATGGCTACACCTTC. Its protein is CAWNLGNYGYTF.

The chain carries TRBV27 and TRBJ1-5, with TRBD1 as a possible D gene (6 bases). Deletions cut 4 bases from V and 6 bases from J, with 13 bases between. Germline V gives CDR1 MNHEY, CDR2 SMNVEV (reference sequence). This CDR3 contains 14 residues. CDR3 amino acids: CASSSTGGGQPQHF. The CDR3 DNA follows: TGTGCCAGCAGTTCCACGGGGGGCGGTCAGCCCCAGCATTTT.

By proportion, this clone is medium-sized. The gene calls are TRBV11-2 and TRBJ1-6; 8 bases align to TRBD1. In germline, CDR1 is SGHAT, CDR2 FQNNGV. The CDR3 length is 14 residues. V trimming: 6 bases; J trimming: 10 bases; junction bases outside the gene matches: 8. The CDR3 DNA sequence: TGTGCCAGCAGACGACAGGGGCAGGGCTCACCCCTCCACTTT. Translation gives CASRRQGQGSPLHF.

The chain is built from TRBV11-2 and TRBJ2-5; 15 nucleotides align to TRBD2. The CDR3 is 18 residues long. The germline V gene has CDR1 SGHAT and CDR2 FQNNGV. V was pared by 6 bases and J by 7 bases, with 15 bases of the junction left unmatched. The chain's CDR3 is CASRTLSRTSGGEGTQYF. As DNA, the CDR3 is TGTGCCAGCAGAACTCTTTCCCGGACTAGCGGGGGGGAGGGGACCCAGTACTTC.

This chain links TRBV5-4 with TRBJ2-5; tentatively, D is TRBD1 or TRBD2 (6 bases each). The germline V and J ends were trimmed by 5 bases and 2 bases, with 19 bases remaining between them. Germline values: CDR1 SGHNT, CDR2 YYREEE (reference sequence). CDR3 length equals 16 residues. The CDR3 nucleotides are TGTGCCAGCAGGGTTGGGGGGCGCTACCAACAAGAGACCCAGTACTTC. Its translation: CASRVGGRYQQETQYF.

The rearrangement uses TRBV12-5 and TRBJ2-7; D remains ambiguous. Germline CDR1 is LGHNT and CDR2 is FRNRAP. This CDR3 spans 12 amino acids. V was clipped by 9 bases and J by 3 bases, with 12 bases between them. The CDR3 is CASSPAHYEQYF. Written as DNA, the CDR3 is TGTGCTAGCAGTCCAGCCCACTACGAGCAGTACTTC.

The CDR3, as DNA: TGTGCCAGCAGCTCCCGCCGCCAGGGGACGGGCGAGCAGTACTTC. This sequence encodes CASSSRRQGTGEQYF. The rearrangement uses TRBV7-2 and TRBJ2-7, with TRBD1 as a possible D gene (6 bases). The CDR3 consists of 15 residues. V was clipped by 4 bases and J by 6 bases, with 19 bases between them. Looked up from germline, CDR1 is SGHTA and CDR2 is FQGNSA.

This clone has just a few counts. The chain joins TRBV7-9 to TRBJ1-2; D is unclear. There are 11 residues in the CDR3. Germline CDR1 reads SEHNR; CDR2 reads FQNEAQ (reference sequence). Trimming shortened V by 11 bases and J by 8 bases, and 15 bases separated the two germline ends. The CDR3 nucleotides are TGTGCCGTGCAACGAGATCTCGGCTACACCTTC. This codes for CAVQRDLGYTF.